This T cell receptor beta chain was retrieved from a study of cytomegalovirus exposure and HLA in healthy donors. In the PCR, 60 Vbeta and 13 Jbeta primers were used. Measured with immunoSEQ multiplex PCR; TCRdb has only the in-frame clones, and not every one. Of about 260,000 clones listed, 80% to 90% are singletons. Germline loops: CDR1 MDHEN, CDR2 SYDVKM. The CDR3 loop spans 13 amino acids. V dropped 4 bases and J dropped 2 bases, with 9 bases sitting between them. The receptor comes from a middle-aged woman in good health and CMV-seropositive. V is TRBV28 and J is TRBJ2-7; D is unclear. The specimen was PBMCs. This CDR3 reads CASSSLPTYEQYF. The DNA for the CDR3 is TGTGCCAGCAGTTCGCTACCTACCTACGAGCAGTACTTC.